The entry below describes one T cell receptor beta chain. Generated by immunoSEQ multiplex PCR, the TCRdb table keeps only in-frame clones and is missing some. Among around 380,000 clones listed, 81% were seen once. The data originate from a study of blood T cell repertoires in COVID-19. This CDR3 has 16 residues. The ends lost 6 bases at V and 4 bases at J; junction bases unmatched: 15. Germline V gene data show CDR1 as SGHRS and CDR2 as YFSETQ. The chain uses TRBV5-1 and TRBJ2-7; 8 bases match TRBD1. Sequenced input: peripheral blood. The origin of this receptor is a human donor with acute or convalescent COVID-19. The donor label of this sample is uncertain. CDR3 sequence: CASTRETGVVRYEQYF. For the CDR3, the DNA is TGCGCCAGCACGAGGGAGACAGGGGTCGTTCGGTACGAGCAGTACTTC.